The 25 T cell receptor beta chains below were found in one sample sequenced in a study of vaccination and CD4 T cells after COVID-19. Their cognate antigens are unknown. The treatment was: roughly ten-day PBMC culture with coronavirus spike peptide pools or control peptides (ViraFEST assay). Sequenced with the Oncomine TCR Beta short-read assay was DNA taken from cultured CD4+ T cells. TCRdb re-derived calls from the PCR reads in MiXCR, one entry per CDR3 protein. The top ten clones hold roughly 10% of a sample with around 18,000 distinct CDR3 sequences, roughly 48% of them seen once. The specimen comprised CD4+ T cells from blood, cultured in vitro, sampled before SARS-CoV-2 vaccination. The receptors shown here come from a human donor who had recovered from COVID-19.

This chain's CDR3 is CSARHGTGYRPQHF. The CDR3 DNA is TGCAGTGCTAGGCATGGGACAGGGTATCGGCCCCAGCATTTT. The J gene is TRBJ1-5, the V gene TRBV20-1, with TRBD1 matching over 9 bases. V lost 3 bases to trimming and J lost 9 bases; unmatched junction nucleotides: 9. The CDR3 loop spans 14 amino acids. The germline CDR1 and CDR2 sequences are DFQATT and SNEGSKA (reference sequence).

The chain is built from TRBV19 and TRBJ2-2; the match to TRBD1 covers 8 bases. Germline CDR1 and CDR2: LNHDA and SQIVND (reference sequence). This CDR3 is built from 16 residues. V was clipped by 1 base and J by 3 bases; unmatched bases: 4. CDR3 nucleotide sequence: TGTGCCAGTAGTATAGGCAGGGGGCTGTACACCGGGGAGCTGTTTTTT. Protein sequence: CASSIGRGLYTGELFF. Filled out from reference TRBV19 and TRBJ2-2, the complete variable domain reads DGGITQSPKYLFRKEGQNVTLSCEQNLNHDAMYWYRQDPGQGLRLIYYSQIVNDFQKGDIAEGYSVSREKKESFPLTVTSAQKNPTAFYLCASSIGRGLYTGELFFGEGSRLTVL.

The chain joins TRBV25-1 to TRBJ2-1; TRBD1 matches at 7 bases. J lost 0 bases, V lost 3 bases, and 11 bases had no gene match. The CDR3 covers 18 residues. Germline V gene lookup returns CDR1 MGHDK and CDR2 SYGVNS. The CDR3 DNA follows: TGTGCCAGCAGTGATCCCCCGGACAGGACCCACTCCTACAATGAGCAGTTCTTC. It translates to CASSDPPDRTHSYNEQFF.

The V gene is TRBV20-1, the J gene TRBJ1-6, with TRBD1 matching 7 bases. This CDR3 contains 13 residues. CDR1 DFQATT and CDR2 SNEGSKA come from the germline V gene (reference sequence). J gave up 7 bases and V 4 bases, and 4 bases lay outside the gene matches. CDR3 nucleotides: TGCAGTGCTACCCGGGACAGAAATTCACCCCTCCACTTT. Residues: CSATRDRNSPLHF.

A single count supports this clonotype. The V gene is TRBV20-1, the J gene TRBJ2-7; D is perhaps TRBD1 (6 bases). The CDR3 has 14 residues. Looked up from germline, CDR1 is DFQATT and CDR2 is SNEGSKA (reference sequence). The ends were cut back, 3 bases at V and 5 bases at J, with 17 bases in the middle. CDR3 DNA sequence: TGCAGTGCTAGTCTTACAGGGTCTTTCCACGAGCAGTACTTC. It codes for CSASLTGSFHEQYF.

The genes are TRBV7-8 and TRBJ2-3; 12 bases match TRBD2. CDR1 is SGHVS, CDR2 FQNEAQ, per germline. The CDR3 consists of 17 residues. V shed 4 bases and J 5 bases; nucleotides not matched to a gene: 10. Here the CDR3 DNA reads TGTGCCAGCAGCTCCTCGACTAGCGGGAGATCGAGAGATACGCAGTATTTT. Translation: CASSSSTSGRSRDTQYF.

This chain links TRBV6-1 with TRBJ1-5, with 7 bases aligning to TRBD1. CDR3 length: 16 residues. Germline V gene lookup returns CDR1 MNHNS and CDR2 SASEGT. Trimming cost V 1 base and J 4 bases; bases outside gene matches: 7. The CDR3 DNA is TGTGCCAGCAGTGAAGGGTCAGGGGGTGGTAATCAGCCCCAGCATTTT. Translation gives CASSEGSGGGNQPQHF.

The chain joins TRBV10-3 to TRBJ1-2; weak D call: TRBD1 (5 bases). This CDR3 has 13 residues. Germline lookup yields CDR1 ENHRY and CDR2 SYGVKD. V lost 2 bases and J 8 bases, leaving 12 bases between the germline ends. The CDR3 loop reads CAISEPGRDGYTF. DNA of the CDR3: TGTGCCATCAGTGAGCCGGGGAGGGACGGCTACACCTTC.

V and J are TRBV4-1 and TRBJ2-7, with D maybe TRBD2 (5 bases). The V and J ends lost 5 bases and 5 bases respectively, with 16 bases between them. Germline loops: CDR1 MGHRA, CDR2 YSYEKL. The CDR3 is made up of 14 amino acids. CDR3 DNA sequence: TGCGCCAGCAGCTCCGTCCGGGGAGCCCACGAGCAGTACTTC. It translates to CASSSVRGAHEQYF.

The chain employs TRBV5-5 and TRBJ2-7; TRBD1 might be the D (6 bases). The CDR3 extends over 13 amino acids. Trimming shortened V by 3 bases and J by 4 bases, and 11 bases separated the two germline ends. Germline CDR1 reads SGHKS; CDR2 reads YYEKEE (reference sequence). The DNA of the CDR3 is TGTGCCAGCAGCTCCCAGGGGCGATACGAGCAGTACTTC. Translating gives CASSSQGRYEQYF. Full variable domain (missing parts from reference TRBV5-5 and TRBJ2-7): DAGVTQSPTHLIKTRGQQVTLRCSPISGHKSVSWYQQVLGQGPQFIFQYYEKEERGRGNFPDRFSARQFPNYSSELNVNALLLGDSALYLCASSSQGRYEQYFGPGTRLTVT.

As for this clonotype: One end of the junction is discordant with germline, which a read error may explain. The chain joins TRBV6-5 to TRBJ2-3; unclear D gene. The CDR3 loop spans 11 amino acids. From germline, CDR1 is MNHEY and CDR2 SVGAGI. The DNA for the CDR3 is TGTGCCAGCAGTAACTCCGATACGCAGTATTTT. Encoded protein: CASSNSDTQYF.

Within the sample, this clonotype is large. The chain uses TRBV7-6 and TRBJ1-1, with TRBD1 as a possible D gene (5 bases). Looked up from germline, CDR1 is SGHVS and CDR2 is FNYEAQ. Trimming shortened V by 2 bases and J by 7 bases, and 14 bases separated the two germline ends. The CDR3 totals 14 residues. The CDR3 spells CASSLRDEGGEAFF. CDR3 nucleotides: TGTGCCAGCAGCTTAAGGGACGAGGGAGGTGAAGCTTTCTTT.

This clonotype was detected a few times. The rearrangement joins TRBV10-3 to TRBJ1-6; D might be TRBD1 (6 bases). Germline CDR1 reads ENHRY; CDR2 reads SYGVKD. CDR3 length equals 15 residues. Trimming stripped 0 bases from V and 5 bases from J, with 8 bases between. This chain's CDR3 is CAISESGGDNSPLHF. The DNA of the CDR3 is TGTGCCATCAGTGAGTCAGGGGGAGATAATTCACCCCTCCACTTT.

The DNA for the CDR3 is TGTGCCAGCTCACCACTAGAGTCAATTGACACAGATACGCAGTATTTT. This translates into CASSPLESIDTDTQYF. This sequence joins TRBV18 and TRBJ2-3; D gene ambiguous. The CDR3 runs to 16 residues. V lost 1 base and J 2 bases, leaving 13 bases between the germline ends. Per germline, CDR1 KGHSH and CDR2 LQKENI.

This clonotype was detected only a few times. The DNA of the CDR3 is TGTGCCAGCATCCAGGGGGCGGGAAAGGAGACCCAGTACTTC. It is translated as CASIQGAGKETQYF. This chain links TRBV7-9 with TRBJ2-5, with TRBD1 matching over 8 bases. CDR1 SEHNR and CDR2 FQNEAQ come from the germline V gene (reference sequence). J lost 5 bases, V lost 7 bases, and 9 bases had no gene match. This CDR3 region has 14 residues.

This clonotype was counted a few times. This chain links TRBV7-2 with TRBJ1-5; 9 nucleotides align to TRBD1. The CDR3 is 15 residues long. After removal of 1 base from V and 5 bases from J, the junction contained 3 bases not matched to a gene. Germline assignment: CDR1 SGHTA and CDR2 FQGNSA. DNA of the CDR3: TGTGCCAGCAGCTTAGAAGGGACAGGGTATCAGCCCCAGCATTTT. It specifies CASSLEGTGYQPQHF.

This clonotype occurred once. This CDR3 reads CASSNRDRFSNQPQHF. For the CDR3, the DNA is TGTGCCAGCAGCAACCGGGACAGATTTAGCAATCAGCCCCAGCATTTT. This chain uses TRBV28 with TRBJ1-5; 7 bases align to TRBD1. V shed 6 bases and J 0 bases; nucleotides not matched to a gene: 8. The CDR3 length is 16 residues. CDR1 is MDHEN and CDR2 is SYDVKM in the germline V gene.

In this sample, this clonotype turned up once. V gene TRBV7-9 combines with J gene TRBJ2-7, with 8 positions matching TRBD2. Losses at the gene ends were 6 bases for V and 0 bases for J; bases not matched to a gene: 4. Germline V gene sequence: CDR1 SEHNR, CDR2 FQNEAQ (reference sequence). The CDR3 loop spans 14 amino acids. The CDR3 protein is CASRNSGNSYEQYF. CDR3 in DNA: TGTGCCAGCAGAAATAGCGGGAACTCCTACGAGCAGTACTTC.

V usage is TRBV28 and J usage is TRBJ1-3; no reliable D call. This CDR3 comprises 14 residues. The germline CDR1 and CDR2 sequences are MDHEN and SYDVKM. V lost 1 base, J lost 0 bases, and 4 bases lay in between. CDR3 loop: CASSLLGSGNTIYF. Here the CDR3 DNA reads TGTGCCAGCAGTTTATTGGGCTCTGGAAACACCATATATTTT.

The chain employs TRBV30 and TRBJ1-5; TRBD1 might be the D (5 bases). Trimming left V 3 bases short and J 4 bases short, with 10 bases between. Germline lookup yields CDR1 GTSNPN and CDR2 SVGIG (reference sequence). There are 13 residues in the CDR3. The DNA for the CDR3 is TGTGCCTGGAGCGGGGGAGGTAATCAGCCCCAGCATTTT. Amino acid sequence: CAWSGGGNQPQHF.

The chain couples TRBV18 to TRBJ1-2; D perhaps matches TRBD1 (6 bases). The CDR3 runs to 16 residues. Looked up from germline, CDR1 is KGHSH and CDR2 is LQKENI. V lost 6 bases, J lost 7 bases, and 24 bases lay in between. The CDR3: CASSQQGANNSPGYTF. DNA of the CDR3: TGTGCCAGCTCTCAACAGGGCGCGAACAACAGTCCTGGCTACACCTTC.

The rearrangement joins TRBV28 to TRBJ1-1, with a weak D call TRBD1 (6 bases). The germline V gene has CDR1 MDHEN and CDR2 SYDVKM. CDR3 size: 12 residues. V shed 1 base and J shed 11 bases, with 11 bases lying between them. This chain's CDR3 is CASSLYRTVAFF. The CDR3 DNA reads TGTGCCAGCAGTTTATACAGGACAGTGGCTTTCTTT.

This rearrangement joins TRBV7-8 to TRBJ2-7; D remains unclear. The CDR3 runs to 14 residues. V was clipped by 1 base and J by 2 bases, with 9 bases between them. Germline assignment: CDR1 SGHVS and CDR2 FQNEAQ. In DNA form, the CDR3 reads TGTGCCAGCAGCTTAGGCGCGGTTCCCTACGAGCAGTACTTC. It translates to CASSLGAVPYEQYF.

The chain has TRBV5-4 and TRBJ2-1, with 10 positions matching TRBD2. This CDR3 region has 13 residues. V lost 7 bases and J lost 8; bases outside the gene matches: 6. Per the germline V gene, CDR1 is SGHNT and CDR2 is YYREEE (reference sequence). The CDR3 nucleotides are TGTGCCAGCCGCTCTAGCGGGAGAGATGAGCAGTTCTTC. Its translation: CASRSSGRDEQFF.

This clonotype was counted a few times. The CDR3 region has the DNA TGTGCCAGCAGTGAGGGACAGGGGGCACCCATGAACACTGAAGCTTTCTTT. Its protein product is CASSEGQGAPMNTEAFF. V usage is TRBV6-1 and J usage is TRBJ1-1; 12 bases map to TRBD1. V lost 3 bases to trimming and J lost 0 bases; unmatched junction nucleotides: 5. The germline gives CDR1 MNHNS, CDR2 SASEGT. The CDR3 sequence is 17 residues long.